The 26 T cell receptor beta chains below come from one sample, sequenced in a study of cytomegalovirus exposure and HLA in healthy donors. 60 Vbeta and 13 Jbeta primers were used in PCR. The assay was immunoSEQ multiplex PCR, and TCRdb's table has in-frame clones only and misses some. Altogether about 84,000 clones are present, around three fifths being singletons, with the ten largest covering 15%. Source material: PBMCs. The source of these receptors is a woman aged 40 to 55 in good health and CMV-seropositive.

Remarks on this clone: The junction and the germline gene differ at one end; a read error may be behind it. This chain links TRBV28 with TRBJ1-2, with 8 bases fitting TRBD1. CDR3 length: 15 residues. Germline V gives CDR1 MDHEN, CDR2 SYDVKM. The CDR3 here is CASSLPGTGNYGYAF. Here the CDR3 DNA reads TGTGCCAGCAGTTTACCTGGGACAGGTAACTATGGCTACGCCTTC.

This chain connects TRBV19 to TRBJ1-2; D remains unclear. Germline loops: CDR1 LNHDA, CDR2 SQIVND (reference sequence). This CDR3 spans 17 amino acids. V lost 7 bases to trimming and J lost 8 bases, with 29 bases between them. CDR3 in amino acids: CASTPIGGRKPPLGYTF. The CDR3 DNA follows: TGTGCCAGTACCCCTATCGGAGGGCGAAAACCTCCTTTAGGCTACACCTTC.

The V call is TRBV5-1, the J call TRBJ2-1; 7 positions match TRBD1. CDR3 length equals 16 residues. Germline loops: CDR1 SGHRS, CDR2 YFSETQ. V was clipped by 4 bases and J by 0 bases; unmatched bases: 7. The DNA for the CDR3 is TGCGCCAGCAGCCCGGGACAGTTGAGCTCCTACAATGAGCAGTTCTTC. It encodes CASSPGQLSSYNEQFF.

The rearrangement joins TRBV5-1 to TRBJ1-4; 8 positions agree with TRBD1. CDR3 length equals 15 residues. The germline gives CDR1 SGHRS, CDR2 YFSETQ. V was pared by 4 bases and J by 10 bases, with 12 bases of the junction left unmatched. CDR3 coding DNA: TGCGCCAGCAGCCTATTGACAGGGGAAGATCGAAAACTGTTTTTT. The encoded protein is CASSLLTGEDRKLFF.

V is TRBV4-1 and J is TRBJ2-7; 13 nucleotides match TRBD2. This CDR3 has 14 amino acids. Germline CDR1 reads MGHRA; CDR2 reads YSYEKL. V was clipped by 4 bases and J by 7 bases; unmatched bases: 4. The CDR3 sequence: CASSLRLAGGEQYF. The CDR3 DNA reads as TGCGCCAGCAGCCTCCGACTAGCGGGAGGAGAGCAGTACTTC.

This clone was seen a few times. The CDR3 nucleotides are TGTGCCAGCAGTGAAAACACAGCGGCGGGTGGAAAACTGTTTTTT. Amino acid sequence: CASSENTAAGGKLFF. The genes are TRBV2 and TRBJ1-4; D gene ambiguous. V dropped 2 bases and J dropped 10 bases, with 17 bases sitting between them. CDR1 is SNHLY, CDR2 FYNNEI, per germline. This CDR3 region has 15 residues.

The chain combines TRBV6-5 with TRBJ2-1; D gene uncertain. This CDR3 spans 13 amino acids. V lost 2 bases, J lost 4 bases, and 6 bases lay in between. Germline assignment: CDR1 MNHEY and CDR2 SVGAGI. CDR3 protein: CASSYQDYNEQFF. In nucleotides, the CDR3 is TGTGCCAGCAGTTACCAGGATTACAATGAGCAGTTCTTC.

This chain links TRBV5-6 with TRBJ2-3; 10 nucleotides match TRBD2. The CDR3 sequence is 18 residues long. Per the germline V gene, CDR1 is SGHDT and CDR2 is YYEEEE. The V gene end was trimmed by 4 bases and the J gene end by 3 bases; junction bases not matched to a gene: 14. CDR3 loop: CASSQRLLLAGLTDTQYF. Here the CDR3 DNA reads TGTGCCAGCAGCCAACGACTCCTACTAGCGGGATTGACAGATACGCAGTATTTT.

The CDR3 bases are TGCGCCAGCAGCTTGGGAGCTCTACGAGATCCCAAGCAGTTCTTC. As protein: CASSLGALRDPKQFF. The chain carries TRBV5-1 and TRBJ2-1; unclear D gene. This CDR3 has 15 residues. V lost 0 bases and J 11 bases, leaving 18 bases between the germline ends. In germline, CDR1 is SGHRS, CDR2 YFSETQ. Using reference TRBV5-1 and TRBJ2-1 for the parts outside the CDR3, the full variable domain is KAGVTQTPRYLIKTRGQQVTLSCSPISGHRSVSWYQQTPGQGLQFLFEYFSETQRNKGNFPGRFSGRQFSNSRSEMNVSTLELGDSALYLCASSLGALRDPKQFFGPGTRLTVL.

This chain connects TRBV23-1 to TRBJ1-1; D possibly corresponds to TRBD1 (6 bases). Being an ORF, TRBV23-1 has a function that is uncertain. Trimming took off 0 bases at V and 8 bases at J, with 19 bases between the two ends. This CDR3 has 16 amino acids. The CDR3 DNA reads TGCGCCAGCAGTCAATCGGGGGGGCAGGCCGGAAAGGAAGCTTTCTTT. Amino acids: CASSQSGGQAGKEAFF.

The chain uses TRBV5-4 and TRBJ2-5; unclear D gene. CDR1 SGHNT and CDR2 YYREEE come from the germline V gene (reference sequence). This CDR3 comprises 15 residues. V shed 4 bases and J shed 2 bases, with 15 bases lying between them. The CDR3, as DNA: TGTGCCAGCAGCCTCTCTCTCGCAACACAAGAGACCCAGTACTTC. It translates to CASSLSLATQETQYF.

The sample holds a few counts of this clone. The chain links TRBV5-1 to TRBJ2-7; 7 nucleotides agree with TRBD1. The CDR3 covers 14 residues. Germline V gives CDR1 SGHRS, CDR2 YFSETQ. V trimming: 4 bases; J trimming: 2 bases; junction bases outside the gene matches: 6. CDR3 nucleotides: TGCGCCAGCAGCAACGGACAGGCGGCCTACGAGCAGTACTTC. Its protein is CASSNGQAAYEQYF.

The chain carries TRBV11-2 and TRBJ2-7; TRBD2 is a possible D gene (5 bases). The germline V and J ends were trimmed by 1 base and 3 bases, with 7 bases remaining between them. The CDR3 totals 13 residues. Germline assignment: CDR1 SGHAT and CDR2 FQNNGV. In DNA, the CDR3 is TGTGCCAGCAGCTTAGCGGGGAGCTACGAGCAGTACTTC. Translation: CASSLAGSYEQYF.

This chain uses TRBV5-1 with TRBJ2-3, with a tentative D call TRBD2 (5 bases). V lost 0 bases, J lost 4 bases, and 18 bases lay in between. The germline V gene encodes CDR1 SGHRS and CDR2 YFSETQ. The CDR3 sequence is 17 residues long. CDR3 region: CASSLVPSGTSADTQYF. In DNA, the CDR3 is TGCGCCAGCAGCTTGGTCCCCAGCGGAACAAGCGCAGATACGCAGTATTTT.

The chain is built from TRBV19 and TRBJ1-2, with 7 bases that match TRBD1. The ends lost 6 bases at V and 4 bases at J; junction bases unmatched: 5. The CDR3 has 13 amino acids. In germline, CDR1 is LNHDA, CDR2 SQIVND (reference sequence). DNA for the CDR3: TGTGCCAGTAGGGAGGACAGGCTCTATGGCTACACCTTC. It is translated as CASREDRLYGYTF. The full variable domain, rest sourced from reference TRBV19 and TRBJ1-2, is DGGITQSPKYLFRKEGQNVTLSCEQNLNHDAMYWYRQDPGQGLRLIYYSQIVNDFQKGDIAEGYSVSREKKESFPLTVTSAQKNPTAFYLCASREDRLYGYTFGSGTRLTVV.

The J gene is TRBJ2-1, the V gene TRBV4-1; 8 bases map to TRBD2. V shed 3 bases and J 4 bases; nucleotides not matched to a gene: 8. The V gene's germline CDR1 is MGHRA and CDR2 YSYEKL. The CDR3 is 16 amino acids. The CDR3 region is CASSHWPSGSYNEQFF. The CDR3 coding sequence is TGCGCCAGCAGCCATTGGCCGAGCGGGAGTTACAATGAGCAGTTCTTC.

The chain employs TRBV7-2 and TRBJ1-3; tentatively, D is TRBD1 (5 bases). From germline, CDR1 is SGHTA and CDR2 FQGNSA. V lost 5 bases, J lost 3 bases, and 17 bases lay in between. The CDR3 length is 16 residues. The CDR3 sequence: CASSGRLGGSGNTIYF. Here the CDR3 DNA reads TGTGCCAGCAGCGGCAGGCTGGGGGGGAGTGGAAACACCATATATTTT.

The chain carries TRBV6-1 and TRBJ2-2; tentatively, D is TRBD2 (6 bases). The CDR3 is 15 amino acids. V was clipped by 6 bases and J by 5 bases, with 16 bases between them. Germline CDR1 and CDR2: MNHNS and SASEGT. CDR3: CASRGDLTFTGELFF. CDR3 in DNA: TGTGCCAGCAGGGGGGACTTGACATTTACCGGGGAGCTGTTTTTT.

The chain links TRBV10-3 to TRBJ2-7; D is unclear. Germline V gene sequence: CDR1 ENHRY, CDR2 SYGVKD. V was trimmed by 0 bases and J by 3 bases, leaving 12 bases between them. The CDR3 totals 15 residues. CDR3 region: CAISESSDRSYEQYF. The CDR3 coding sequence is TGTGCCATCAGTGAGTCGAGCGACCGAAGCTACGAGCAGTACTTC.

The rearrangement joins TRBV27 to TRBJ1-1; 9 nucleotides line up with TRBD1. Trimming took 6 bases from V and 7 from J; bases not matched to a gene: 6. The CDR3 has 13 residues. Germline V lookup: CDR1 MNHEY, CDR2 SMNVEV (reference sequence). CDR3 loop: CASRTGQGLEAFF. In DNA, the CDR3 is TGTGCCAGCAGGACGGGACAGGGACTTGAAGCTTTCTTT.

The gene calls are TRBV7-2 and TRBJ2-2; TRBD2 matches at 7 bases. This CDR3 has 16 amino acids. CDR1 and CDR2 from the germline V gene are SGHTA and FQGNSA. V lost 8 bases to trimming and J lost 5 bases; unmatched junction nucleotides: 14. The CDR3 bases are TGTGCCAGCGTAGCTATGAGGGAGGGCCGGACCGGGGAGCTGTTTTTT. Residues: CASVAMREGRTGELFF.

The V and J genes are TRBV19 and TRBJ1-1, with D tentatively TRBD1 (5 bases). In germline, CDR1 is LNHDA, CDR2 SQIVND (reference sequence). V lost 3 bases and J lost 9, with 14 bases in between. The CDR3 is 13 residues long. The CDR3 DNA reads TGTGCCAGTAGTATTCCAGGGCCAACCCAAGCTTTCTTT. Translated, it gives CASSIPGPTQAFF.

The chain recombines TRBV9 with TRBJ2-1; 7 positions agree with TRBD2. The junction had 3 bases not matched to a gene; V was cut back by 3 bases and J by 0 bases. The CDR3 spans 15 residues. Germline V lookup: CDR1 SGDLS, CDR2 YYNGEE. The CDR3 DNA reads TGTGCCAGCAGCGCCCGGGGGGACTCCTACAATGAGCAGTTCTTC. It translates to CASSARGDSYNEQFF.

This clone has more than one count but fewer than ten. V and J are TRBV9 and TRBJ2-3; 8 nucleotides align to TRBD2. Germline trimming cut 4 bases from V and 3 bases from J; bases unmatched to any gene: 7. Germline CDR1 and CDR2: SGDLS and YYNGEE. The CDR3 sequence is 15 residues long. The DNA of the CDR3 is TGTGCCAGCAGCCCCGGGACTAGGGAGACAGATACGCAGTATTTT. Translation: CASSPGTRETDTQYF.

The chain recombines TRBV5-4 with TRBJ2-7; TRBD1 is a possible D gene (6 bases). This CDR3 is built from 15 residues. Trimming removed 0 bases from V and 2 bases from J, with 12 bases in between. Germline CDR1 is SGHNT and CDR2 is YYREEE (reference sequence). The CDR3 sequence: CASSLAQGRAYEQYF. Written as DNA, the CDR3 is TGTGCCAGCAGCTTGGCCCAGGGGCGCGCCTACGAGCAGTACTTC.

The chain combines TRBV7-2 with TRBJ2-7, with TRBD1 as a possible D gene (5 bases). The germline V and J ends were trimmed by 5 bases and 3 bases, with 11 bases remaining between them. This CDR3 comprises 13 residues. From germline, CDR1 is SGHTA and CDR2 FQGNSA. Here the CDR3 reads CASSLDIIYEQYF. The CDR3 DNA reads TGTGCCAGCAGCCTGGACATCATCTACGAGCAGTACTTC.